The next 18 T cell receptor beta chains were all read from a single sample in a study of regulatory T cells in long-lasting Graves disease. Building of the TCR beta libraries involved iRepertoire HTBI primers and Arm-PCR of CDR3 regions. TCRdb fed the multiplex PCR reads into MiXCR, producing one record per CDR3 protein. The sample has 650,000 to 850,000 distinct CDR3 sequences, approximately 31% seen once. Time point given: persistent/refractory GD, antithyroid drugs over 5 years with positive TRAb. The authors made the TCR library using RNA they extracted from PBMCs. The source was peripheral blood mononuclear cells (PBMCs), collected when the disease was refractory, from a patient treated with antithyroid drugs. These receptors were taken from a female donor with Graves disease.

The chain employs TRBV20-1 and TRBJ2-5; D could derive from TRBD1 or TRBD2 (6 bases each). The CDR3 consists of 13 residues. V lost 6 bases and J lost 5, with 16 bases in between. Per germline, CDR1 DFQATT and CDR2 SNEGSKA (reference sequence). The CDR3 coding sequence is TGCAGTGCCGGAAGGGGGGCACGGGAGACCCAGTACTTC. This codes for CSAGRGARETQYF.

The V gene is TRBV6-1, the J gene TRBJ2-7; D gene unclear. This CDR3 region has 14 residues. CDR1 and CDR2 (germline): MNHNS, SASEGT. Trimming shortened V by 7 bases and J by 4 bases, and 17 bases separated the two germline ends. The CDR3 loop is CASTRTQVAYEQYF. The CDR3 DNA reads as TGTGCCAGCACCAGAACTCAGGTAGCATACGAGCAGTACTTC.

In this sample, this clonotype turned up once. The chain carries TRBV20-1 and TRBJ1-4; D possibly corresponds to TRBD1 (6 bases). The CDR3 has 15 amino acids. Germline-derived CDR1 and CDR2 are DFQATT and SNEGSKA (reference sequence). V lost 1 base and J lost 6, with 15 bases in between. CDR3 nucleotides: TGCAGTGCTAGAGTTGGGGGGGCCACTCATGAAAAACTGTTTTTT. Its translation: CSARVGGATHEKLFF.

This clonotype was counted at least ten times. The chain joins TRBV11-2 to TRBJ2-7; D uncertain. Germline loops: CDR1 SGHAT, CDR2 FQNNGV. CDR3 length: 13 amino acids. V was cut by 11 bases and J by 5 bases, with 19 bases left in between. For the CDR3, the DNA is TGTGCCTCCCGGACCTTGGGATCGGACGAGCAGTACTTC. This encodes CASRTLGSDEQYF.

The chain joins TRBV20-1 to TRBJ2-2; D is unclear. Germline assignment: CDR1 DFQATT and CDR2 SNEGSKA (reference sequence). The ends were cut back, 3 bases at V and 5 bases at J, with 7 bases in the middle. The length of the CDR3 is 12 residues. CDR3 sequence: CSARNPTGELFF. The CDR3 DNA is TGCAGTGCTAGGAATCCAACCGGGGAGCTGTTTTTT.

This sequence joins TRBV24-1 and TRBJ1-1; 8 bases fit TRBD1. The germline V gene encodes CDR1 KGHDR and CDR2 SFDVKD. This CDR3 is 15 amino acids long. The J segment lost 3 bases and the V segment lost 4 bases, leaving 6 bases of the junction unmatched. The CDR3 region has the DNA TGTGCCACCAGTGAAACCGGGACAGGAGACACTGAAGCTTTCTTT. As protein: CATSETGTGDTEAFF.

On this clonotype: Being one base from a much bigger clone, this may be a read error. The chain is built from TRBV6-1 and TRBJ1-6, with unresolved D. V was clipped by 8 bases and J by 9 bases, with 17 bases between them. The CDR3 is made up of 14 amino acids. The germline V gene encodes CDR1 MNHNS and CDR2 SASEGT. DNA for the CDR3: TGTGCCAGCCGGGAAGCCTCAATTGTTTCACCCCTCCACTTT. Residues: CASREASIVSPLHF.

The rearrangement uses TRBV27 and TRBJ1-2, with TRBD1 as a possible D gene (6 bases). The germline V gene encodes CDR1 MNHEY and CDR2 SMNVEV (reference sequence). Trimming removed 5 bases from V and 5 bases from J, with 18 bases in between. The length of the CDR3 is 15 residues. CDR3 DNA sequence: TGTGCCAGCAGTATCACAGGGCGTTTAGGTTATGGCTACACCTTC. It translates to CASSITGRLGYGYTF.

In this sample, this clonotype turned up a few times. V and J are TRBV6-1 and TRBJ1-1; D is uncertain. This CDR3 is 13 amino acids long. V lost 3 bases to trimming and J lost 7 bases, with 12 bases between them. CDR1 and CDR2 from the germline V gene are MNHNS and SASEGT. CDR3: CASSDSDKIEAFF. In DNA form, the CDR3 reads TGTGCCAGCAGTGACTCTGACAAAATTGAAGCTTTCTTT.

The sample holds one count of this clonotype. This CDR3 is CASSPPDPQHF. Here the CDR3 DNA reads TGTGCCAGCAGCCCCCCCGACCCCCAGCATTTT. The chain has TRBV7-9 and TRBJ1-5, with D hard to call. Deletions cut 5 bases from V and 10 bases from J, with 9 bases between. This CDR3 is built from 11 residues. Germline V CDR1 and CDR2: SEHNR, FQNEAQ (reference sequence).

The chain combines TRBV6-1 with TRBJ2-7; D unresolved. The CDR3 consists of 14 residues. Germline V gene lookup returns CDR1 MNHNS and CDR2 SASEGT. Trimming removed 6 bases at V and 4 bases at J, with 16 bases between. The CDR3 DNA sequence: TGTGCCAGCAGCCGAGCGTCTATCATTTACGAGCAGTACTTC. This codes for CASSRASIIYEQYF.

This clonotype showed up just a few times. The chain employs TRBV30 and TRBJ1-2; 9 bases map to TRBD1. Germline values: CDR1 GTSNPN, CDR2 SVGIG (reference sequence). The CDR3 runs 12 residues. V dropped 2 bases and J dropped 6; count of bases not matched to a gene: 1. The CDR3 nucleotides are TGTGCCTGGAGTAGGACAGGGGATGGCTACACCTTC. Its protein product is CAWSRTGDGYTF.

On this clonotype: This may come from a read error, since a much larger clone is one base off. The chain uses TRBV27 and TRBJ1-2; D is ambiguous. Germline V lookup: CDR1 MNHEY, CDR2 SMNVEV (reference sequence). V lost 7 bases and J 4 bases, leaving 25 bases between the germline ends. This CDR3 region has 17 residues. For the CDR3, the DNA is TGTGCCAGCACCTACTCATTCCTCGCAGCAACAGCCTATGGCTACACCTTC. Translating it yields CASTYSFLAATAYGYTF.

The sample holds many counts of this clonotype. V and J are TRBV19 and TRBJ1-2; D is uncertain. There are 14 residues in the CDR3. Germline V gene sequence: CDR1 LNHDA, CDR2 SQIVND (reference sequence). V was cut by 6 bases and J by 1 base, with 12 bases left in between. CDR3 bases: TGTGCCAGTAGCAACGCCCACCGTAACTATGGCTACACCTTC. Translating it yields CASSNAHRNYGYTF.

Here the CDR3 DNA reads TGCAGTGCTAGAGAACCGGACAGGTTATATAATTCACCCCTCCACTTT. This translates into CSAREPDRLYNSPLHF. V usage is TRBV20-1 and J usage is TRBJ1-6; TRBD1 agrees at 7 bases. The V and J ends lost 0 bases and 4 bases, in that order; junction bases with no gene match: 6. The CDR3 has 16 residues. Germline loops: CDR1 DFQATT, CDR2 SNEGSKA (reference sequence).

The CDR3 protein is CASSYSARGFNYGYTF. The CDR3 nucleotides are TGTGCCAGCAGTTACTCGGCTAGGGGGTTTAACTATGGCTACACCTTC. This sequence joins TRBV6-2 or TRBV6-3 and TRBJ1-2; a possible D gene is TRBD1 (6 bases). Deletions cut 0 bases from V and 1 base from J, with 12 bases between. Looked up from germline, CDR1 is MNHEY and CDR2 is SVGEGT. This CDR3 contains 16 residues.

This clonotype was counted ten times or more. The chain joins TRBV28 to TRBJ2-7; 13 bases match TRBD2. J lost 13 bases, V lost 3 bases, and 9 bases had no gene match. The length of the CDR3 is 14 residues. Germline CDR1 and CDR2: MDHEN and SYDVKM. CDR3 residues: CASSFISGLAGPYF. The DNA of the CDR3 is TGTGCCAGCAGTTTCATCTCGGGACTAGCGGGACCTTACTTC.

The chain joins TRBV6-1 to TRBJ1-5, with no clear D. CDR3 length: 17 amino acids. Germline V gives CDR1 MNHNS, CDR2 SASEGT. V was trimmed by 7 bases and J by 3 bases, leaving 22 bases between them. The chain's CDR3 is CASTLPGRQISNQPQHF. As DNA, the CDR3 is TGTGCCAGCACCCTACCAGGCAGACAAATCTCCAATCAGCCCCAGCATTTT.